This T cell receptor (beta chain) is from a study of blood T cell repertoires in COVID-19. In the study overall: T cells, B-cell-depleted T cells, or PBMCs supplied cDNA or gDNA.

Across 20 to 25 US areas, participants ranged in age from about 18 to 90 years. Researchers sorted participants into cohorts using their self-reported clinical history. Authors' analysis steps: Amplifying reference gene primers gave estimates of nucleated cell counts. The method was immunoSEQ multiplex PCR; TCRdb's version includes in-frame clones alone and lacks a portion of them. V and J calls plus clone size are reproduced from that table; the DNA served to infer D and trimming. The sample has around 230,000 clones, 70% to 90% seen once. The CDR3 has 20 amino acids. This chain joins TRBV21-1 and TRBJ2-7; the table's D gene call, TRBD1, was not cross checked with the DNA. TRBV21-1 constitutes a pseudogene. This sequence was found in a woman aged 40 to 49 with acute COVID-19. The source material was PBMCs or T cells enriched from blood (not recorded which). The CDR3 reads CASSKATSPDPGQGYFGQYF. CDR3 DNA: TGTGCCAGCAGCAAAGCCACAAGCCCGGATCCGGGACAGGGATATTTCGGGCAGTACTTC.